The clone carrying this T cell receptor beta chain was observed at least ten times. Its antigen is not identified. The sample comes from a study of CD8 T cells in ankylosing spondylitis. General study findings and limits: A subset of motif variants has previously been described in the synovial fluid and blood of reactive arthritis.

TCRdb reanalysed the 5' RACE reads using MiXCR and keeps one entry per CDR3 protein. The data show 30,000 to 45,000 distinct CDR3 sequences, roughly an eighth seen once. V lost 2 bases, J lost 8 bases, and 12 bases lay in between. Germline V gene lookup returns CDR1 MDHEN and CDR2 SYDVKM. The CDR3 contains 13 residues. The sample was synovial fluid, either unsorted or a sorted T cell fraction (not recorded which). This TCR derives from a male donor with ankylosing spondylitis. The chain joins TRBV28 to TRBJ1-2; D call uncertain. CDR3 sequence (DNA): TGTGCCAGCAGTTTAACCGGCAGAGGCGGCTACACCTTC. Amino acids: CASSLTGRGGYTF.